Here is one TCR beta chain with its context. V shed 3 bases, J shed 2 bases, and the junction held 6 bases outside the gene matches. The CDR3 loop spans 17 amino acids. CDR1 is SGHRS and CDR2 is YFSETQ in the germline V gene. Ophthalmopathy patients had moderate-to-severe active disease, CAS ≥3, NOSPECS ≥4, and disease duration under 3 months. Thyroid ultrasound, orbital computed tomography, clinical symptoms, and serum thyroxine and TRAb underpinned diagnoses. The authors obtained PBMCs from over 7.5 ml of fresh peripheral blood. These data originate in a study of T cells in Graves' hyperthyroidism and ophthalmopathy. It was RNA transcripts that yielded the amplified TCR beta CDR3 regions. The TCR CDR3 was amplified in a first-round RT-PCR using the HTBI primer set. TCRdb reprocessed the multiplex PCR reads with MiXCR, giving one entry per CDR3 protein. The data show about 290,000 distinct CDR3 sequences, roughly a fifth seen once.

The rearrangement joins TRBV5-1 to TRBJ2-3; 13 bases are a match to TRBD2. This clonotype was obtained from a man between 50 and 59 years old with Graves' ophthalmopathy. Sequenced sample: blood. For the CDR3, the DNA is TGCGCCAGCAGCTCCGGACTAGCGGGAGCCTACACAGATACGCAGTATTTT. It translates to CASSSGLAGAYTDTQYF.